Shown below are 31 T cell receptor beta chains from a single sample sequenced in a study of T cells in Graves' hyperthyroidism and ophthalmopathy. Amplified TCR beta CDR3 regions came from RNA transcripts. The TCR CDR3 was amplified in a first-round RT-PCR using the HTBI primer set. TCRdb re-called the multiplex PCR reads with MiXCR, one entry per CDR3 protein. Of approximately 410,000 distinct CDR3 sequences listed, about 13% are singletons. The specimen sequenced was blood. The receptors come from a woman between 18 and 29 years old with Graves' hyperthyroidism.

This clonotype was counted many times. The gene calls are TRBV7-2 and TRBJ2-1; 7 bases are shared with TRBD2. CDR1 and CDR2 (germline): SGHTA, FQGNSA. This CDR3 is built from 14 residues. J lost 5 bases, V lost 7 bases, and 8 bases had no gene match. CDR3 DNA sequence: TGTGCCAGCACCCCGACTAGCACTCACAATGAGCAGTTCTTC. The encoded protein is CASTPTSTHNEQFF.

This clonotype was found a few times. The CDR3 nucleotides are TGCGCCAGCAGCCCAGCCGTAGCCAAAAACATTCAGTACTTC. Its protein product is CASSPAVAKNIQYF. The chain links TRBV5-1 to TRBJ2-4; D is unresolved. The CDR3 contains 14 residues. Germline loops: CDR1 SGHRS, CDR2 YFSETQ. V shed 4 bases and J shed 0 bases, with 8 bases lying between them.

This clonotype was counted at least ten times. The chain has TRBV28 and TRBJ2-1; no clear D gene. This CDR3 comprises 14 residues. From germline, CDR1 is MDHEN and CDR2 SYDVKM. Trimming shortened V by 6 bases and J by 0 bases, and 9 bases separated the two germline ends. The CDR3 DNA reads as TGTGCCAGCAGATCAGCCTTCTCCTACAATGAGCAGTTCTTC. As protein: CASRSAFSYNEQFF.

A few counts support this clonotype. The J gene is TRBJ2-7, the V gene TRBV7-2, with 8 nucleotides matching TRBD1. CDR3 length: 11 amino acids. Looked up from germline, CDR1 is SGHTA and CDR2 is FQGNSA. After removal of 4 bases from V and 12 bases from J, the junction contained 5 bases not matched to a gene. CDR3 region: CASSSQGAPYF. CDR3 nucleotide sequence: TGTGCCAGCAGCTCCCAGGGGGCGCCGTACTTC.

There are many counts of this clonotype. The gene calls are TRBV28 and TRBJ1-5, with D unresolved. The CDR3 contains 12 residues. Looked up from germline, CDR1 is MDHEN and CDR2 is SYDVKM. V lost 7 bases and J lost 0, with 4 bases in between. For the CDR3, the DNA is TGTGCCAGCACCGATAGCAATCAGCCCCAGCATTTT. Residues: CASTDSNQPQHF.

This clonotype turned up a few times. The genes are TRBV7-6 and TRBJ2-1, with 12 bases matching TRBD2. This CDR3 contains 16 residues. CDR1 is SGHVS, CDR2 FNYEAQ, per germline. The V and J ends lost 5 bases and 8 bases, in that order; junction bases with no gene match: 10. The CDR3 loop reads CASSPKTSGSPDEQFF. The CDR3 DNA is TGTGCCAGCAGCCCCAAGACTAGCGGGAGTCCGGATGAGCAGTTCTTC.

This clonotype was seen repeatedly, ten times or more. V gene TRBV28 combines with J gene TRBJ2-3; D is possibly TRBD1 (6 bases). This CDR3 comprises 16 residues. Germline V gives CDR1 MDHEN, CDR2 SYDVKM. Deletions cut 2 bases from V and 2 bases from J, with 14 bases between. This chain's CDR3 is CASSLHQGQNTDTQYF. In DNA form, the CDR3 reads TGTGCCAGCAGTTTACATCAGGGGCAGAACACAGATACGCAGTATTTT.

This clonotype was observed a handful of times. This sequence joins TRBV28 and TRBJ2-3, with D maybe TRBD2 (6 bases). Germline V gene sequence: CDR1 MDHEN, CDR2 SYDVKM. V was trimmed by 6 bases and J by 3 bases, leaving 13 bases between them. The CDR3 covers 14 residues. The CDR3 DNA reads TGTGCCAGCAGGATGAGAAGCGGGACAGATACGCAGTATTTT. It yields the protein CASRMRSGTDTQYF.

Ten or more counts support this clonotype. This chain connects TRBV7-2 to TRBJ2-7; 9 bases map to TRBD2. This CDR3 has 15 residues. The ends lost 3 bases at V and 3 bases at J; junction bases unmatched: 6. In germline, CDR1 is SGHTA, CDR2 FQGNSA. DNA of the CDR3: TGTGCCAGCAGCTTTAACCCTAGCGGGGTCTACGAGCAGTACTTC. It specifies CASSFNPSGVYEQYF.

The V and J genes are TRBV29-1 and TRBJ2-1; tentatively, D is TRBD2 (7 bases). The V gene lost 8 bases and the J gene lost 8 bases, with 16 bases spanning the gap. Germline assignment: CDR1 SQVTM and CDR2 ANQGSEA. The CDR3 is 12 residues long. The CDR3 DNA is TGCAGCCTGGCCGGGGGGCAGCATGAGCAGTTCTTC. The encoded protein is CSLAGGQHEQFF.

The chain joins TRBV4-2 to TRBJ2-3, with D possibly being TRBD1 or TRBD2 (5 bases each). Trimming left V 0 bases short and J 10 bases short, with 17 bases between. Germline V gene lookup returns CDR1 LGHNA and CDR2 YNFKEQ. This CDR3 comprises 15 residues. CDR3 coding DNA: TGTGCCAGCAGCCAAGATCCGGGACCACAAAGGGCGCAGTATTTT. Its protein product is CASSQDPGPQRAQYF.

This clonotype turned up a few times. The J gene is TRBJ1-4, the V gene TRBV2; D call uncertain. CDR1 and CDR2 (germline): SNHLY, FYNNEI. Deletions cut 4 bases from V and 3 bases from J, with 12 bases between. The CDR3 covers 15 residues. CDR3 sequence reads: CASSASPQPNEKLFF. CDR3 coding DNA: TGTGCCAGCAGTGCATCCCCGCAACCTAATGAAAAACTGTTTTTT.

This clonotype appeared a few times. This chain connects TRBV30 to TRBJ1-1; no clear D. The germline gives CDR1 GTSNPN, CDR2 SVGIG (reference sequence). The CDR3 extends over 13 amino acids. Between the trimmed V and J ends, which lost 3 bases and 3 bases, there was a span of 11 bases. CDR3 sequence: CAWRENIDTEAFF. The CDR3 coding sequence is TGTGCCTGGAGGGAGAACATCGACACTGAAGCTTTCTTT.

This clonotype was found a few times. The chain uses TRBV6-6 and TRBJ2-2; weak D call: TRBD1 (5 bases). Germline values: CDR1 MNHNY, CDR2 SVGAGI (reference sequence). Trimming took 0 bases from V and 5 from J, leaving 19 bases between them. The CDR3 runs to 18 residues. The CDR3 loop is CASSYSGEYRGRTGELFF. Written as DNA, the CDR3 is TGTGCCAGCAGTTACTCGGGCGAGTATAGGGGCCGAACCGGGGAGCTGTTTTTT.

The chain has TRBV4-3 and TRBJ2-3; the D call may be TRBD1 or TRBD2 (5 bases each). The CDR3 runs to 14 residues. Germline V gene sequence: CDR1 LGHNA, CDR2 YSLEER. Trimming removed 0 bases at V and 4 bases at J, with 8 bases between. This CDR3 reads CASSQEGTSDTQYF. In DNA form, the CDR3 reads TGCGCCAGCAGCCAAGAAGGGACGTCAGATACGCAGTATTTT.

This clonotype was observed a few times. V and J are TRBV4-3 and TRBJ1-3, with a possible D match to TRBD1 (5 bases). In germline, CDR1 is LGHNA, CDR2 YSLEER. This CDR3 is 15 amino acids long. V shed 4 bases and J shed 3 bases, with 13 bases lying between them. CDR3 coding DNA: TGCGCCAGCAGCCCGGGACGGAGAAGTGGAAACACCATATATTTT. Translation gives CASSPGRRSGNTIYF.

This clonotype appeared a few times. The rearrangement uses TRBV15 and TRBJ2-1; D might be TRBD1 (6 bases). V was pared by 1 base and J by 3 bases, with 7 bases between. CDR3 length: 14 amino acids. Germline CDR1 LNHNV, CDR2 YYDKDF (reference sequence). CDR3 in DNA: TGTGCCACCAGCAGAGCGGACAGCTACAATGAGCAGTTCTTC. Its translation: CATSRADSYNEQFF. Drawing the rest from reference TRBV15 and TRBJ2-1, the complete variable domain is DAMVIQNPRYQVTQFGKPVTLSCSQTLNHNVMYWYQQKSSQAPKLLFHYYDKDFNNEADTPDNFQSRRPNTSFCFLDIRSPGLGDTAMYLCATSRADSYNEQFFGPGTRLTVL.

This clonotype showed up many times. The J gene is TRBJ2-1, the V gene TRBV27; 7 bases map to TRBD1. V lost 6 bases, J lost 5 bases, and 10 bases stayed unmatched. The germline V gene has CDR1 MNHEY and CDR2 SMNVEV (reference sequence). This CDR3 spans 15 amino acids. CDR3 amino acids: CASSRPRTGNNEQFF. The CDR3 region has the DNA TGTGCCAGCAGCCGACCTAGGACAGGTAACAATGAGCAGTTCTTC.

This clonotype was recorded at least ten times. The V and J genes are TRBV18 and TRBJ1-5; 9 bases align to TRBD1. V shed 4 bases, J shed 1 base, and the junction held 2 bases outside the gene matches. This CDR3 is built from 15 residues. CDR1 KGHSH and CDR2 LQKENI come from the germline V gene. In nucleotides, the CDR3 is TGTGCCAGCTCACTCGGGACAGGGAGCAATCAGCCCCAGCATTTT. Encoded protein: CASSLGTGSNQPQHF.

This chain connects TRBV19 to TRBJ2-1; 11 nucleotides line up with TRBD2. CDR3 length equals 16 residues. J was trimmed by 0 bases and V by 6 bases; bases with no gene match: 4. Germline-derived CDR1 and CDR2 are LNHDA and SQIVND (reference sequence). This CDR3 is CASRRTSGSSYNEQFF. For the CDR3, the DNA is TGTGCCAGTAGACGTACTAGCGGGAGCTCCTACAATGAGCAGTTCTTC.

This clonotype was recorded many times. This sequence joins TRBV3-1 and TRBJ1-1, with TRBD1 as a possible D gene (5 bases). The CDR3 runs 15 residues. Trimming took 3 bases from V and 2 from J, leaving 13 bases between them. The V gene's germline CDR1 is LGHDT and CDR2 YNNKEL (reference sequence). The DNA of the CDR3 is TGTGCCAGCAGCCAGGGGGGGGACCGAAACACTGAAGCTTTCTTT. Residues: CASSQGGDRNTEAFF.

The gene calls are TRBV20-1 and TRBJ1-6; D remains unclear. CDR1 is DFQATT and CDR2 is SNEGSKA in the germline V gene (reference sequence). This CDR3 is built from 13 residues. V gave up 0 bases and J gave up 10 bases, with 10 bases separating them. This chain's CDR3 is CSARDTSGSPLHF. The DNA of the CDR3 is TGCAGTGCTAGAGATACATCGGGATCACCCCTCCACTTT.

In the case of this clonotype: This sequence may be a read error, since a much larger clone differs from it by one base. The chain employs TRBV3-1 and TRBJ1-2; the D is unclear. The germline gives CDR1 LGHDT, CDR2 YNNKEL (reference sequence). Trimming cost V 4 bases and J 8 bases, with 8 bases left between them. This CDR3 has 11 residues. CDR3 amino acids: CASSRSGGYTF. The CDR3 nucleotides read TGTGCCAGCAGCCGATCGGGAGGCTACACCTTC.

V and J are TRBV19 and TRBJ1-2; TRBD1 is a possible D gene (5 bases). CDR1 LNHDA and CDR2 SQIVND come from the germline V gene (reference sequence). The CDR3 spans 15 residues. V was trimmed by 4 bases and J by 3 bases, leaving 15 bases between them. The CDR3 is CASSTAGRTDYGYTF. In DNA form, the CDR3 reads TGTGCCAGTAGTACCGCAGGGAGGACCGACTATGGCTACACCTTC.

Only a few counts were recorded for this clonotype. The chain links TRBV7-8 to TRBJ1-6; TRBD1 is a possible D gene (6 bases). V was trimmed by 1 base and J by 0 bases, leaving 19 bases between them. Germline V gene lookup returns CDR1 SGHVS and CDR2 FQNEAQ. There are 20 residues in the CDR3. The DNA for the CDR3 is TGTGCCAGCAGCTTAGAGTTCCCGGGGGGCTCAGGCTCCTATAATTCACCCCTCCACTTT. It specifies CASSLEFPGGSGSYNSPLHF.

This clonotype was counted at least ten times. CDR3 sequence reads: CASSLVLGTPSPFDGELFF. The CDR3 DNA is TGTGCCAGCAGCTTGGTTTTGGGGACACCGTCACCCTTCGACGGGGAGCTGTTTTTT. This chain uses TRBV11-2 with TRBJ2-2, with D possibly matching TRBD1 (6 bases). There are 19 residues in the CDR3. V dropped 3 bases and J dropped 7 bases, with 27 bases sitting between them. CDR1 is SGHAT, CDR2 FQNNGV, per germline.

This chain joins TRBV20-1 and TRBJ1-2, with D maybe TRBD1 (6 bases). V lost 4 bases to trimming and J lost 1 base, with 13 bases between them. Looked up from germline, CDR1 is DFQATT and CDR2 is SNEGSKA (reference sequence). This CDR3 is built from 14 residues. The CDR3: CSANDGTLNYGYTF. The CDR3 nucleotides are TGCAGTGCTAACGACGGGACACTTAACTATGGCTACACCTTC.

Many counts were recorded for this clonotype. V usage is TRBV20-1 and J usage is TRBJ1-1, with D uncertain. Per the germline V gene, CDR1 is DFQATT and CDR2 is SNEGSKA (reference sequence). Trimming took off 4 bases at V and 3 bases at J, with 15 bases between the two ends. CDR3 length equals 14 residues. The CDR3 DNA reads TGCAGTGCTAAGTCGGGAGGGAAGGACACTGAAGCTTTCTTT. Its protein is CSAKSGGKDTEAFF.

This clonotype was seen at least ten times. This chain uses TRBV6-1 with TRBJ2-7, with D perhaps TRBD2 (7 bases). Trimming shortened V by 5 bases and J by 4 bases, and 12 bases separated the two germline ends. The CDR3 runs to 13 residues. CDR1 is MNHNS, CDR2 SASEGT, per germline. CDR3 nucleotide sequence: TGTGCCAGCAGTAGGGGGGGGCTATACGAGCAGTACTTC. Amino acids: CASSRGGLYEQYF.

In its sample, this clonotype was seen many times. The CDR3 loop is CSASTQGEAFF. The CDR3 bases are TGCAGTGCTAGCACCCAGGGGGAGGCTTTCTTT. The V gene is TRBV20-1, the J gene TRBJ1-1; 7 positions match TRBD1. V gave up 3 bases and J gave up 11 bases; unmatched junction bases: 6. Germline V gene data show CDR1 as DFQATT and CDR2 as SNEGSKA (reference sequence). This CDR3 spans 11 amino acids.

This clonotype has a count of ten or more. The chain employs TRBV12-3 or TRBV12-4 and TRBJ1-2, with D perhaps TRBD1 (5 bases). The CDR3 spans 14 residues. V dropped 6 bases and J dropped 8 bases, with 19 bases sitting between them. The CDR3, as DNA: TGTGCCAGCAGCCCCTTTCGCGGGGGAGGAGGCTACACCTTC. Translation gives CASSPFRGGGGYTF.